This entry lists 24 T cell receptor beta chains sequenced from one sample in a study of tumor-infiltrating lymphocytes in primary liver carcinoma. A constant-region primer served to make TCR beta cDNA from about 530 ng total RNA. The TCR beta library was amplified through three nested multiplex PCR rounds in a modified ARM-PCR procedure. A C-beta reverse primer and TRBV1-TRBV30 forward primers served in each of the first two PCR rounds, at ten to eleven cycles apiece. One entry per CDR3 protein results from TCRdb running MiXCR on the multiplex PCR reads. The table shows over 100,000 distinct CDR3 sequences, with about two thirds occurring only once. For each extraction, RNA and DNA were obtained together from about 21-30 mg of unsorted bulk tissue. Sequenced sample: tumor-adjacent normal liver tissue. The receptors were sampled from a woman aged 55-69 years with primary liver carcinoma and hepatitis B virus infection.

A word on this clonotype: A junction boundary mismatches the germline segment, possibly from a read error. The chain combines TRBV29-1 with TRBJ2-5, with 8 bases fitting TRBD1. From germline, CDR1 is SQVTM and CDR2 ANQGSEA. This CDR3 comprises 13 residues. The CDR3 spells CIVEAGGAQAQYF. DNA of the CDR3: TGCATCGTTGAGGCAGGGGGCGCGCAGGCCCAGTACTTC. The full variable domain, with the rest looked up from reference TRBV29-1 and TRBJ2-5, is SAVISQKPSRDICQRGTSLTIQCQVDSQVTMMFWYRQQPGQSLTLIATANQGSEATYESGFVIDKFPISRPNLTFSTLTVSNMSPEDSSIYLCIVEAGGAQAQYFGPGTRLLVL.

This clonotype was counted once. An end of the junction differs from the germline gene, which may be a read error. The CDR3 loop is CASSLWTGGRYEQHF. The CDR3 nucleotides read TGTGCCAGCAGCTTATGGACAGGGGGCCGCTACGAGCAGCACTTC. This chain connects TRBV7-9 to TRBJ2-7, with TRBD1 identical over 11 bases. The germline CDR1 and CDR2 sequences are SEHNR and FQNEAQ (reference sequence). The CDR3 is 15 amino acids.

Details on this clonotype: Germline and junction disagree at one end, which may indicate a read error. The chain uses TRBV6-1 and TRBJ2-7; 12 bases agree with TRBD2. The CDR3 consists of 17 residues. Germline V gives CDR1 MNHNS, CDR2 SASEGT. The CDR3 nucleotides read TGTGCCTGCAGTGAATCCCCCCATCTAGCGGGAGGGTGCGAGCAGTACTTC. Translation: CACSESPHLAGGCEQYF.

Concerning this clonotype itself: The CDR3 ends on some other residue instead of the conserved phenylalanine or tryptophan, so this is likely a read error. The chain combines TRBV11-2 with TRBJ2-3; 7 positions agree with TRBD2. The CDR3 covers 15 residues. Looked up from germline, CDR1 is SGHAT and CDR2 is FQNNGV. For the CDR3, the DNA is TGTGCCAGCAGCTCGGGACTAACGGGACCAGATGCGCAGTATGTT. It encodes CASSSGLTGPDAQYV.

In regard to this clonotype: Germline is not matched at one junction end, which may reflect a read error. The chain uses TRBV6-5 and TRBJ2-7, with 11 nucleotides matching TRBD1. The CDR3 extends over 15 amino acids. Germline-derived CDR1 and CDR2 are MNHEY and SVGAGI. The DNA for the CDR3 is TGTGTCAGCACTGCGCCGGGACAGGGGGATTACGAGCAGTACTTC. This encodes CVSTAPGQGDYEQYF.

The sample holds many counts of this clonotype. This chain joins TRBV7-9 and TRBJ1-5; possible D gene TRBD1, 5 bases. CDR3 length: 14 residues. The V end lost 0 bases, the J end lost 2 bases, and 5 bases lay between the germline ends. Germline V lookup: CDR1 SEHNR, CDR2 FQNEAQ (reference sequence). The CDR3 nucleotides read TGTGCCAGCAGCTTAGCAGGGGGCAATCAGCCCCAGCATTTT. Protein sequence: CASSLAGGNQPQHF.

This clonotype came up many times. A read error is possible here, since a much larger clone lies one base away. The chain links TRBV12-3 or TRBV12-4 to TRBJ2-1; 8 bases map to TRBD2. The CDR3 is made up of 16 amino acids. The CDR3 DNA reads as TGTGCCGGCAGCTATAGGTCCAGCGGGGGCCCAAATGAGCAGTTCTTC. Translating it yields CAGSYRSSGGPNEQFF.

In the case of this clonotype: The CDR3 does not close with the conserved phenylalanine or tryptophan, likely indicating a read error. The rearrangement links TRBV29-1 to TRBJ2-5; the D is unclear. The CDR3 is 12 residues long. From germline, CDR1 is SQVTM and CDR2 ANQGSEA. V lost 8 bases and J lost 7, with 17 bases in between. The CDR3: CSIFRYHGTQYI. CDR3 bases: TGCAGCATTTTCCGGTACCATGGGACCCAGTACATC.

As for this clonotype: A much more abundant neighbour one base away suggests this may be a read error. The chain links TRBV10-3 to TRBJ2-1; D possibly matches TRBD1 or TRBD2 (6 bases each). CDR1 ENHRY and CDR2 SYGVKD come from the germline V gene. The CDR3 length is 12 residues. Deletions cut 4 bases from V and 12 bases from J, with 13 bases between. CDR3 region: CAISGGGHGQFF. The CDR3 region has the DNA TGTGCCATCAGTGGTGGGGGGCATGGGCAGTTCTTC.

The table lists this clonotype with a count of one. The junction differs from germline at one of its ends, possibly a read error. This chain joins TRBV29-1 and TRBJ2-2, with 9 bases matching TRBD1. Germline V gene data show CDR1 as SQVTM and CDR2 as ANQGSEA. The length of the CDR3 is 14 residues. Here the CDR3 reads CSSRTGATTAELFF. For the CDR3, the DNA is TGCAGCTCCCGGACAGGGGCCACCACCGCGGAGCTGTTTTTT.

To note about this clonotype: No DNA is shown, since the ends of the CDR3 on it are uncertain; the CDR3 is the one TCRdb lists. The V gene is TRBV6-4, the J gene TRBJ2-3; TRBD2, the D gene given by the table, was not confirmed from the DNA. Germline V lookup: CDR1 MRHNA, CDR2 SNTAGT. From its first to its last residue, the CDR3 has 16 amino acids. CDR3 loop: CASTDVAGGSIDTRYF.

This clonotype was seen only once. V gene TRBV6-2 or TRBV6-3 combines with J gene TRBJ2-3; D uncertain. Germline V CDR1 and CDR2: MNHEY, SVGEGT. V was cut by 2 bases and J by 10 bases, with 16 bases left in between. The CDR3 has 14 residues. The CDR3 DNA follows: TGTGCCAGCAGTTACGCCGACGGCCCCGATTCGCAGTATTTT. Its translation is CASSYADGPDSQYF.

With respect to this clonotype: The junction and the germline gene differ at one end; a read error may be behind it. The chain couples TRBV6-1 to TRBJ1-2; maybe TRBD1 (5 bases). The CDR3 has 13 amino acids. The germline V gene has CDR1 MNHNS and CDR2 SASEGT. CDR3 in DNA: TGTGCCAGCAGTCAGACGGGGCACTATGGCTACACTTTC. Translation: CASSQTGHYGYTF.

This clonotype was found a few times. This CDR3 reads CASRPGVMGAKNIQYF. CDR3 coding DNA: TGTGCCAGCAGGCCCGGGGTAATGGGGGCCAAAAACATTCAGTACTTC. The chain joins TRBV2 to TRBJ2-4; TRBD2 might be the D (5 bases). The CDR3 runs 16 residues. Germline CDR1 reads SNHLY; CDR2 reads FYNNEI. Between the trimmed V and J ends, which lost 6 bases and 1 base, there was a span of 16 bases.

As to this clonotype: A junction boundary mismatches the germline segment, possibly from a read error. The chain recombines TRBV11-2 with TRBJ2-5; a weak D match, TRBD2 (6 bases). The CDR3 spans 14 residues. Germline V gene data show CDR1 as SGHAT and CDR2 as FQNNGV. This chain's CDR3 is CASSFYQTGETQYF. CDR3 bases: TGTGCCAGTAGCTTCTACCAAACGGGAGAGACCCAATACTTC.

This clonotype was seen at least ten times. CDR3 amino acids: CASSQSGQGNNEQFF. CDR3 DNA sequence: TGCGCCAGCAGCCAAAGTGGACAGGGCAACAATGAGCAGTTCTTC. The chain couples TRBV4-1 to TRBJ2-1; 8 bases map to TRBD1. Germline-derived CDR1 and CDR2 are MGHRA and YSYEKL. This CDR3 has 15 residues. V shed 2 bases and J 5 bases; nucleotides not matched to a gene: 5.

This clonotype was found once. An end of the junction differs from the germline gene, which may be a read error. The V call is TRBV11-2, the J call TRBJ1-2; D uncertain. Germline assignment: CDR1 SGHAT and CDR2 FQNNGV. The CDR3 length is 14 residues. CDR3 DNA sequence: TGTGCCAGCAGCTTAGATCTTTTAGCAAACGGCTACGCCTTC. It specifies CASSLDLLANGYAF.

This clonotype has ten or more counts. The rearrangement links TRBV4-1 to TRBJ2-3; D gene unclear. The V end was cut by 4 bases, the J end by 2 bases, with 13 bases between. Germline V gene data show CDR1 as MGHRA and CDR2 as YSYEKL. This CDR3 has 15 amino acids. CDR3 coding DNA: TGCGCCAGCAGCCTGGCCCAGCGCAACACAGATACGCAGTATTTT. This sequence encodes CASSLAQRNTDTQYF.

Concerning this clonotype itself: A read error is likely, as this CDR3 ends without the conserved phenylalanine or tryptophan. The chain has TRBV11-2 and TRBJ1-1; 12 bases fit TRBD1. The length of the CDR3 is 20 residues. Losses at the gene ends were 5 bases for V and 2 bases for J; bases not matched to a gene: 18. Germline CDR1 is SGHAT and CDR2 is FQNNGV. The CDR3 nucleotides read TGTGCCAGCAGCGCTCGGGACAGGGGGCGCAAGAGGTTGAGTAACACTGAAGCTTTCATT. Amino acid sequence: CASSARDRGRKRLSNTEAFI.

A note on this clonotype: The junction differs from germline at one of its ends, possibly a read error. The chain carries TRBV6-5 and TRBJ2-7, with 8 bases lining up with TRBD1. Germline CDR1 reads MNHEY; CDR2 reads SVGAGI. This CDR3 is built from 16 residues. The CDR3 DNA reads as TGTGCCAGCAGTCCCCGGACAGGGAGAGACCTCTACGAGCAGTGCTTC. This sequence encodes CASSPRTGRDLYEQCF.

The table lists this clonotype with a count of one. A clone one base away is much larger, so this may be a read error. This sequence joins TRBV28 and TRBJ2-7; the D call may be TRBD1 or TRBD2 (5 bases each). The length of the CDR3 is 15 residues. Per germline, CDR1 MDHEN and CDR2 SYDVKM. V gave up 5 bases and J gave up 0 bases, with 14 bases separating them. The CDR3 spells CASSPRGTDSYEQYF. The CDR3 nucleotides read TGTGCCAGCAGTCCCAGAGGGACCGACTCCTACGAGCAGTACTTC.

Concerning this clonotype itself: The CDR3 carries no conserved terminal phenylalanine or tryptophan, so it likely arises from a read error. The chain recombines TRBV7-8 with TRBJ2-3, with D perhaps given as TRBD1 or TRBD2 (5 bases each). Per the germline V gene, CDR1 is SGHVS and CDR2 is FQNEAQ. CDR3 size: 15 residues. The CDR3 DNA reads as TGTGTCGGCAGCCGGGATAGGGGCCCTTGGGATACGCAGTATCTT. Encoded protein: CVGSRDRGPWDTQYL.

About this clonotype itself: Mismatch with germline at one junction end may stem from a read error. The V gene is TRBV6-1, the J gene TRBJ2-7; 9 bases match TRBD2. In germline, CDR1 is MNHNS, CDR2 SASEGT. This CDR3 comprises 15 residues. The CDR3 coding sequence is TGTGCCAGCAGTGCAGAGAGCGGGAGGATCTACGAGCAGCACTTC. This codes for CASSAESGRIYEQHF.

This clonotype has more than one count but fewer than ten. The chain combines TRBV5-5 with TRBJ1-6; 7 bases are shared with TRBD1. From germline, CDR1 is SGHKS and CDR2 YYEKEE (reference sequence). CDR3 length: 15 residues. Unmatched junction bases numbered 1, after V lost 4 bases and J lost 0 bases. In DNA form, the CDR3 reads TGTGCCAGCAGCCCAGGGGGCTCCTATAATTCACCCCTCCACTTT. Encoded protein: CASSPGGSYNSPLHF.